Each of the 19 T cell receptor beta chains below was sequenced from the same sample in a study of cytotoxic CD8 clonotypes in ibrutinib-treated CLL. The protocol was immunoSEQ multiplex PCR, while the TCRdb copy is restricted to in-frame clones and leaves out a portion. The sample lists around 310,000 clones, about 80% occurring once. The input for sequencing was PBMCs, taken before ibrutinib treatment. The receptors here all came from a human donor with chronic lymphocytic leukemia.

This clone occurred a few times. J is TRBJ2-7 and V is TRBV5-4; TRBD1 aligns across 7 bases. Trimming at V came to 2 bases and at J to 0 bases, leaving 5 bases not matched to a gene. The CDR3 is 15 residues long. Germline V CDR1 and CDR2: SGHNT, YYREEE (reference sequence). The CDR3 DNA sequence: TGTGCCAGCAGCTTAGGGACAGCTTACTCCTACGAGCAGTACTTC. Residues: CASSLGTAYSYEQYF.

Worth noting for this clone: This sample includes further DNA sequences coding for the same CDR3. This chain links TRBV2 with TRBJ1-5, with 10 bases matching TRBD1. V shed 6 bases and J 3 bases; nucleotides not matched to a gene: 2. The CDR3 sequence is 14 residues long. The germline V gene has CDR1 SNHLY and CDR2 FYNNEI. The CDR3 sequence is CASRGQGSNQPQHF. The CDR3 DNA is TGTGCCAGCAGGGGACAGGGGTCCAATCAGCCCCAGCATTTT.

This chain connects TRBV7-9 to TRBJ1-2; possibly TRBD1 for D (6 bases). The CDR3 has 17 amino acids. V lost 3 bases to trimming and J lost 5 bases, with 22 bases between them. CDR1 is SEHNR and CDR2 is FQNEAQ in the germline V gene (reference sequence). CDR3 coding DNA: TGTGCCAGCAGCTTGGCAATCCAATCCTCAGGGGATTATGGCTACACCTTC. It specifies CASSLAIQSSGDYGYTF.

The chain is built from TRBV2 and TRBJ2-7; 7 bases align to TRBD1. CDR3 length equals 17 residues. The germline gives CDR1 SNHLY, CDR2 FYNNEI. J lost 1 base, V lost 7 bases, and 16 bases had no gene match. CDR3 region: CASIEGAPPAGSYEQYF. The CDR3, as DNA: TGTGCCAGCATCGAGGGGGCGCCCCCGGCGGGTTCCTACGAGCAGTACTTC.

The chain uses TRBV4-3 and TRBJ2-5; 11 nucleotides agree with TRBD2. The junction had 4 bases not matched to a gene; V was cut back by 2 bases and J by 5 bases. The CDR3 has 15 amino acids. Germline assignment: CDR1 LGHNA and CDR2 YSLEER. The CDR3 is CASSQHSGRAETQYF. CDR3 nucleotide sequence: TGCGCCAGCAGCCAACATAGCGGGAGGGCGGAGACCCAGTACTTC.

The chain employs TRBV11-2 and TRBJ1-2; tentative D call: TRBD1 (6 bases). Germline CDR1 is SGHAT and CDR2 is FQNNGV. The CDR3 has 12 amino acids. The germline V and J ends were trimmed by 5 bases and 6 bases, with 10 bases remaining between them. CDR3 nucleotides: TGTGCCAGCAGCCAACCAGGGGATGGCTACACCTTC. Translating it yields CASSQPGDGYTF.

This clone has only a few counts. The CDR3 here is CASSAGPSYEQYF. The CDR3 DNA reads as TGTGCCAGCAGTGCCGGCCCCAGTTACGAGCAGTACTTC. J is TRBJ2-7 and V is TRBV2; D unresolved. CDR3 length: 13 amino acids. Deletions cut 4 bases from V and 4 bases from J, with 11 bases between. Germline loops: CDR1 SNHLY, CDR2 FYNNEI.

The rearrangement joins TRBV18 to TRBJ2-7; D unresolved. Per germline, CDR1 KGHSH and CDR2 LQKENI. V dropped 2 bases and J dropped 6 bases, with 11 bases sitting between them. CDR3 size: 13 residues. The CDR3 sequence: CASSPGSLLEQYF. The CDR3 region has the DNA TGTGCCAGCTCACCAGGGTCCCTCCTCGAGCAGTACTTC.

The chain employs TRBV4-3 and TRBJ2-1, with a possible D match to TRBD2 (6 bases). Germline CDR1 is LGHNA and CDR2 is YSLEER. CDR3 length equals 15 residues. The ends were cut back, 4 bases at V and 0 bases at J, with 10 bases in the middle. CDR3 in DNA: TGCGCCAGCAGCCTTAGCGGTTCCTCCTACAATGAGCAGTTCTTC. This codes for CASSLSGSSYNEQFF.

The chain recombines TRBV5-6 with TRBJ1-1; D is unclear. Between the trimmed V and J ends, which lost 0 bases and 2 bases, there was a span of 11 bases. Germline V gene lookup returns CDR1 SGHDT and CDR2 YYEEEE. The CDR3 has 15 residues. The DNA for the CDR3 is TGTGCCAGCAGCTTGGGACACAGTTATAACACTGAAGCTTTCTTT. Its protein is CASSLGHSYNTEAFF.

V and J are TRBV6-5 and TRBJ2-1, with a possible D match to TRBD1 (5 bases). CDR1 and CDR2 from the germline V gene are MNHEY and SVGAGI. Deletions cut 4 bases from V and 9 bases from J, with 16 bases between. This CDR3 has 14 residues. Written as DNA, the CDR3 is TGTGCCAGCAGTTCGTCCTACAGGCGGAGTGAGCAGTTCTTC. As protein: CASSSSYRRSEQFF.

The rearrangement joins TRBV29-1 to TRBJ2-1; 7 nucleotides align to TRBD2. Germline assignment: CDR1 SQVTM and CDR2 ANQGSEA. This CDR3 region has 16 residues. V shed 0 bases, J shed 4 bases, and the junction held 9 bases outside the gene matches. The CDR3 coding sequence is TGCAGCGTTGAAGATCCTAAGCGGGGAAGTTACAATGAGCAGTTCTTC. Encoded protein: CSVEDPKRGSYNEQFF.

The genes are TRBV5-1 and TRBJ2-1; 15 nucleotides match TRBD2. This CDR3 has 16 residues. Germline trimming cut 4 bases from V and 7 bases from J; bases unmatched to any gene: 6. Germline CDR1 reads SGHRS; CDR2 reads YFSETQ. DNA of the CDR3: TGCGCCAGCAGCAGGACTAGCGGGAGGGCCGCTAATGAGCAGTTCTTC. Its protein is CASSRTSGRAANEQFF.

The chain joins TRBV28 to TRBJ1-1; tentative D call: TRBD1 (5 bases). CDR1 and CDR2 from the germline V gene are MDHEN and SYDVKM. V was pared by 1 base and J by 3 bases, with 15 bases between. The CDR3 covers 16 residues. The CDR3 protein is CASSLFRGIGDTEAFF. In DNA, the CDR3 is TGTGCCAGCAGTTTATTTCGGGGGATTGGGGACACTGAAGCTTTCTTT.

The chain joins TRBV18 to TRBJ2-7; TRBD2 aligns across 8 bases. V lost 3 bases and J lost 3; bases outside the gene matches: 4. Germline V gene lookup returns CDR1 KGHSH and CDR2 LQKENI. The CDR3 sequence is 14 residues long. The chain's CDR3 is CASSPSLAVYEQYF. The CDR3 DNA follows: TGTGCCAGCTCACCGTCACTAGCGGTCTACGAGCAGTACTTC. Variable domain in full (rest from reference TRBV18 and TRBJ2-7): NAGVMQNPRHLVRRRGQEARLRCSPMKGHSHVYWYRQLPEEGLKFMVYLQKENIIDESGMPKERFSAEFPKEGPSILRIQQVVRGDSAAYFCASSPSLAVYEQYFGPGTRLTVT.

The V call is TRBV28, the J call TRBJ1-5, with D maybe TRBD1 (5 bases). In germline, CDR1 is MDHEN, CDR2 SYDVKM. The V and J ends lost 8 bases and 0 bases respectively, with 11 bases between them. The CDR3 is made up of 14 amino acids. CDR3 sequence: CASVDSLSNQPQHF. The CDR3 nucleotides read TGTGCCAGCGTAGACAGCCTTAGCAATCAGCCCCAGCATTTT.

The rearrangement uses TRBV5-1 and TRBJ1-2, with 9 bases fitting TRBD1. The length of the CDR3 is 13 residues. V was clipped by 4 bases and J by 6 bases; unmatched bases: 4. Germline CDR1 is SGHRS and CDR2 is YFSETQ. The CDR3 is CASSPDRGDGYTF. CDR3 nucleotide sequence: TGCGCCAGCAGCCCCGACAGGGGGGATGGCTACACCTTC. Combining the CDR3 with reference TRBV5-1 and TRBJ1-2 gives the whole variable domain KAGVTQTPRYLIKTRGQQVTLSCSPISGHRSVSWYQQTPGQGLQFLFEYFSETQRNKGNFPGRFSGRQFSNSRSEMNVSTLELGDSALYLCASSPDRGDGYTFGSGTRLTVV.

The chain couples TRBV29-1 to TRBJ2-7; 8 bases agree with TRBD2. The V gene's germline CDR1 is SQVTM and CDR2 ANQGSEA. The length of the CDR3 is 13 residues. J gave up 1 base and V 3 bases, and 2 bases lay outside the gene matches. CDR3 protein: CSVEAGGSYEQYF. CDR3 in DNA: TGCAGCGTTGAGGCGGGAGGATCCTACGAGCAGTACTTC.

CDR3 nucleotides: TGTGCCAGCAGCCCCCAGGGTTATTATGGCTACACCTTC. Residues: CASSPQGYYGYTF. V and J are TRBV7-9 and TRBJ1-2; TRBD1 is a possible D gene (5 bases). CDR1 SEHNR and CDR2 FQNEAQ come from the germline V gene (reference sequence). V was cut by 5 bases and J by 5 bases, with 12 bases left in between. The CDR3 is 13 residues long.